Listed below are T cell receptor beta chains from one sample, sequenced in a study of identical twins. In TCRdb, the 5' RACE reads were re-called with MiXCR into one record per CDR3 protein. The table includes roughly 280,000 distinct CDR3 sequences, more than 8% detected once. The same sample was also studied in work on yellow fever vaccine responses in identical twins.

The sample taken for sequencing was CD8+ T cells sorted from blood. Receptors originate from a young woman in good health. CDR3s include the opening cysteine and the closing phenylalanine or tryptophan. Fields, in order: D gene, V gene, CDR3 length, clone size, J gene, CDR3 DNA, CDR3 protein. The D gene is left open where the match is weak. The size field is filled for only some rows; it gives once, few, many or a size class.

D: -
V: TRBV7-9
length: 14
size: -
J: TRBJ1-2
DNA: TGTGCCAGCAGCTTACTCGTCGGAGACTATGGCTACACCTTC
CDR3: CASSLLVGDYGYTF

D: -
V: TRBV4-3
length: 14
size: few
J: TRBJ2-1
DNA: TGCGCCAGCAGCCAAGATAGGCTTAACAATGAGCAGTTCTTC
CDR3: CASSQDRLNNEQFF

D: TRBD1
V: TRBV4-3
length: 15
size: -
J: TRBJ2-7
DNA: TGCGCCAGCAGCCAAGAAAGACAGGGCGACTACGAGCAGTACTTC
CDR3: CASSQERQGDYEQYF

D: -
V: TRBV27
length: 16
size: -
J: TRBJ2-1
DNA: TGTGCCAGCAGTTTGGGGGGGGCGCCTTCCTACAATGAGCAGTTCTTC
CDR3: CASSLGGAPSYNEQFF

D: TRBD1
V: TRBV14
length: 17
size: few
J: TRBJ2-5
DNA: TGTGCCAGCAGCCCACGACCCCGGGACAGGTCTCAAGAGACCCAGTACTTC
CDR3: CASSPRPRDRSQETQYF

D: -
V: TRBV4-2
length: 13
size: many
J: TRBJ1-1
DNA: TGTGCCAGCAGACCCGACGGGGGCACTGAAGCTTTCTTT
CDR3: CASRPDGGTEAFF

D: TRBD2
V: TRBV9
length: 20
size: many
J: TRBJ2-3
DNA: TGTGCCAGCAGCACCCCCCGCCCGGGACTAGGCTATGATCCTACAGATACGCAGTATTTT
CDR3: CASSTPRPGLGYDPTDTQYF

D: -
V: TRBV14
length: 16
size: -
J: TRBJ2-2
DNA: TGTGCCAGCAGCCCCGCCGTGAGGTTGGGCACCGGGGAGCTGTTTTTT
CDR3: CASSPAVRLGTGELFF

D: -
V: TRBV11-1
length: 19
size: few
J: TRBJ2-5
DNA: TGTGCCAGCAGTCGTAAGAGAATTTCCGGGAAGGGGCTCCAAGAGACCCAGTACTTC
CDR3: CASSRKRISGKGLQETQYF

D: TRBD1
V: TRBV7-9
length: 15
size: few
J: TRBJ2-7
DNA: TGTGCCAGCAGCGACAGGGGGCTAAGTCCGGGCGAGCAGTACTTC
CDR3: CASSDRGLSPGEQYF

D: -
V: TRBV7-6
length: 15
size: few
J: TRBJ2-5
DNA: TGTGCCAGCAGCTCGCTAGCCCCGGAGGTGGAGACCCAGTACTTC
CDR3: CASSSLAPEVETQYF

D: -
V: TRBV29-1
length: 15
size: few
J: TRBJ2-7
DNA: TGCAGCGTTGAATCCTACCAACAGGGAAAGTACGAGCAGTACTTC
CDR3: CSVESYQQGKYEQYF

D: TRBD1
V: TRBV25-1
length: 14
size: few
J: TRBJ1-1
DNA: TGTGCCAGCAGCCAGGGACAGTGGGACACTGAAGCTTTCTTT
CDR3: CASSQGQWDTEAFF

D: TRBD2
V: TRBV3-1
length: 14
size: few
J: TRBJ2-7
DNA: TGTGCCAGCAGCCAAGGTAGCGGGGGCGACGAGCAGTACTTC
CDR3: CASSQGSGGDEQYF

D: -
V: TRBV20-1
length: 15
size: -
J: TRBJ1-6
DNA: TGCAGTGCTAGCGAGGACAGCTCCTATAATTCACCCCTCCACTTT
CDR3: CSASEDSSYNSPLHF

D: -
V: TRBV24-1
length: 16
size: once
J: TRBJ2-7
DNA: TGTGCCACCAGTGATATTCTAAGGGGCAGGGTGTACGAGCAGTACTTC
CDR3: CATSDILRGRVYEQYF

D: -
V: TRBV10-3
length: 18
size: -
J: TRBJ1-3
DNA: TGTGCCATCAGTGAGTCGAGCCCCTCAAGGGGCACGTCGAACACCATATATTTT
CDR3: CAISESSPSRGTSNTIYF

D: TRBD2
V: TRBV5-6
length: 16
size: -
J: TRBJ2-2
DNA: TGTGCCAGCAGCTTGCAACTAGCGGGAGGTATCGGGGAGCTGTTTTTT
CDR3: CASSLQLAGGIGELFF

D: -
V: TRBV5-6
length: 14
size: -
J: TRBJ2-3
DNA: TGTGCCAGCAGCTTGATGCAGAGCACAGATACGCAGTATTTT
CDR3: CASSLMQSTDTQYF

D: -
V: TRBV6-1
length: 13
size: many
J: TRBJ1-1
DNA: TGTGCCAGCAGTATCACGGAATACACTGAAGCTTTCTTT
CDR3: CASSITEYTEAFF

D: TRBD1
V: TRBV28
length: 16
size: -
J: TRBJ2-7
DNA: TGTGCCAGCAGTTTTGGTTGGGACAGGGCCTTAGAGGAGCAGTACTTC
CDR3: CASSFGWDRALEEQYF

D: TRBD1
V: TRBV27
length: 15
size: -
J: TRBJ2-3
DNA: TGTGCCAGCAGTTTACGGGACAGGGGGTCTGATACGCAGTATTTT
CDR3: CASSLRDRGSDTQYF

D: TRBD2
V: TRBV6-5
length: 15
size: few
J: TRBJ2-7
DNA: TGTGCCAGCAGTTACCTTGGGACTAGCCCCCACGAGCAGTACTTC
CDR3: CASSYLGTSPHEQYF

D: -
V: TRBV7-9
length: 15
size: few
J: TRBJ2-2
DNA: TGTGCCAGCAGCGCAGGGGTTGATAACACCGGGGAGCTGTTTTTT
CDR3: CASSAGVDNTGELFF

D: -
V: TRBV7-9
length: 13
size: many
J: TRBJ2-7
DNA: TGTGCCAGCAGCTTACGAGGGGCCGACGAGCAGTACTTC
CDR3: CASSLRGADEQYF

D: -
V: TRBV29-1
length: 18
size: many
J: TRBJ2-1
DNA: TGCAGCGTTGAAGATCTTATCACGGGTCAGAGCTCCTACAATGAGCAGTTCTTC
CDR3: CSVEDLITGQSSYNEQFF

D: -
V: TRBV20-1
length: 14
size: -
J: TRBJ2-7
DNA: TGCAGTGCTAGATTGCGACAGGACCCCTACGAGCAGAACTTC
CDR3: CSARLRQDPYEQNF

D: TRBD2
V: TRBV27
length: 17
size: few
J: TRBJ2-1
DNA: TGTGCCAGCAGTACTCTGACTAGCGGGGACACATACAATGAGCAGTTCTTC
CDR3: CASSTLTSGDTYNEQFF

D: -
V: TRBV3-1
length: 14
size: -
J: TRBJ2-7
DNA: TGTGCCAGCAGTCCTGACTTATCCCCCTACGAGCAGTACTTC
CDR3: CASSPDLSPYEQYF